These 32 T cell receptor beta chains originate from one sample sequenced in a study of T cell responses to AZD1222 COVID-19 vaccine. Clones were read by immunoSEQ multiplex PCR, and TCRdb kept only the in-frame ones, dropping some. The sample yields roughly 120,000 clones, around 86% seen once. This specimen consisted of peripheral blood, obtained on day 0 of AZD1222 vaccination. These receptor sequences come from an adult in good health.

The chain joins TRBV4-1 to TRBJ2-7, with 10 bases that match TRBD2. The CDR3 loop spans 17 amino acids. V lost 0 bases, J lost 2 bases, and 7 bases stayed unmatched. CDR1 MGHRA and CDR2 YSYEKL come from the germline V gene. The CDR3 nucleotides are TGCGCCAGCAGCCAAGAAGTAACTAGCGGGGCGGCCTACGAGCAGTACTTC. Translation: CASSQEVTSGAAYEQYF.

This sequence joins TRBV5-6 and TRBJ2-7, with D possibly matching TRBD1 (6 bases). V lost 1 base and J 7 bases, leaving 6 bases between the germline ends. The germline V gene has CDR1 SGHDT and CDR2 YYEEEE. This CDR3 spans 11 amino acids. The CDR3: CASSLTGEQYF. The CDR3 DNA reads TGTGCCAGCAGCTTGACAGGGGAGCAGTACTTC. Filled out from reference TRBV5-6 and TRBJ2-7, the complete variable domain reads DAGVTQSPTHLIKTRGQQVTLRCSPKSGHDTVSWYQQALGQGPQFIFQYYEEEERQRGNFPDRFSGHQFPNYSSELNVNALLLGDSALYLCASSLTGEQYFGPGTRLTVT.

The chain employs TRBV28 and TRBJ2-2, with TRBD2 matching over 11 bases. CDR1 is MDHEN and CDR2 is SYDVKM in the germline V gene. The CDR3 has 15 residues. The junction had 7 bases not matched to a gene; V was cut back by 8 bases and J by 5 bases. Written as DNA, the CDR3 is TGTGCCAGCCTAGCGGGGGGTGGAGGAACCGGGGAGCTGTTTTTT. Translating gives CASLAGGGGTGELFF.

The chain employs TRBV7-8 and TRBJ2-2; D gene unclear. CDR1 and CDR2 (germline): SGHVS, FQNEAQ. The CDR3 consists of 17 residues. Deletions cut 6 bases from V and 0 bases from J, with 17 bases between. CDR3: CASSYPGLLSNTGELFF. The CDR3, as DNA: TGTGCCAGCAGTTATCCGGGCCTGCTTTCGAACACCGGGGAGCTGTTTTTT.

The CDR3 region has the DNA TGTGCCAGCAGTACGGACAGGGCTAGCAATCAGCCCCAGCATTTT. It specifies CASSTDRASNQPQHF. The chain joins TRBV6-5 to TRBJ1-5, with TRBD1 identical over 8 bases. The junction had 3 bases not matched to a gene; V was cut back by 5 bases and J by 0 bases. This CDR3 has 15 amino acids. Per germline, CDR1 MNHEY and CDR2 SVGAGI.

This clone was seen a handful of times. The chain couples TRBV19 to TRBJ1-2; possibly TRBD1 for D (5 bases). Germline lookup yields CDR1 LNHDA and CDR2 SQIVND (reference sequence). The CDR3 covers 18 residues. V lost 6 bases to trimming and J lost 8 bases, with 31 bases between them. The chain's CDR3 is CASSPPRSSPGAGFGYTF. The DNA of the CDR3 is TGTGCCAGTAGCCCGCCACGCTCTTCCCCCGGGGCCGGGTTCGGCTACACCTTC. Supplemented by reference TRBV19 and TRBJ1-2, the full variable domain reads DGGITQSPKYLFRKEGQNVTLSCEQNLNHDAMYWYRQDPGQGLRLIYYSQIVNDFQKGDIAEGYSVSREKKESFPLTVTSAQKNPTAFYLCASSPPRSSPGAGFGYTFGSGTRLTVV.

This clone has more than one count but fewer than ten. The CDR3 here is CSVGSQRGLIGSGETQYF. The CDR3 DNA follows: TGCAGCGTTGGGTCCCAGCGGGGGTTAATAGGGAGCGGAGAGACCCAGTACTTC. The V call is TRBV29-1, the J call TRBJ2-5; 8 bases match TRBD2. The V gene end was trimmed by 4 bases and the J gene end by 4 bases; junction bases not matched to a gene: 20. CDR1 and CDR2 from the germline V gene are SQVTM and ANQGSEA. This CDR3 is 18 amino acids long. Combining the CDR3 with reference TRBV29-1 and TRBJ2-5 gives the whole variable domain SAVISQKPSRDICQRGTSLTIQCQVDSQVTMMFWYRQQPGQSLTLIATANQGSEATYESGFVIDKFPISRPNLTFSTLTVSNMSPEDSSIYLCSVGSQRGLIGSGETQYFGPGTRLLVL.

The chain links TRBV6-5 to TRBJ1-6, with TRBD1 matching 7 bases. Germline trimming cut 6 bases from V and 8 bases from J; bases unmatched to any gene: 10. The V gene's germline CDR1 is MNHEY and CDR2 SVGAGI. The CDR3 sequence is 15 residues long. CDR3 DNA: TGTGCCAGCAGGGGGGTGACAGGGTCGGATTCACCCCTCCACTTT. Protein sequence: CASRGVTGSDSPLHF.

This rearrangement joins TRBV5-8 to TRBJ1-4, with D maybe TRBD1 (6 bases). V shed 4 bases and J shed 2 bases, with 21 bases lying between them. Germline V CDR1 and CDR2: SGHTS, YDEGEE. The CDR3 totals 18 residues. This CDR3 reads CASSHRRGTRGTNEKLFF. DNA of the CDR3: TGTGCCAGCAGCCACCGGAGGGGGACCAGAGGGACTAATGAAAAACTGTTTTTT. The variable domain in full, with the rest retrieved from reference TRBV5-8 and TRBJ1-4, is EAGVTQSPTHLIKTRGQQATLRCSPISGHTSVYWYQQALGLGLQFLLWYDEGEERNRGNFPPRFSGRQFPNYSSELNVNALELEDSALYLCASSHRRGTRGTNEKLFFGSGTQLSVL.

The chain couples TRBV7-9 to TRBJ1-1; D might be TRBD1 (5 bases). V shed 3 bases and J shed 6 bases, with 11 bases lying between them. There are 13 residues in the CDR3. Germline CDR1 SEHNR, CDR2 FQNEAQ (reference sequence). CDR3 DNA sequence: TGTGCCAGCAGCTTCCCTGGGACCGCTGAAGCTTTCTTT. Protein: CASSFPGTAEAFF. Full variable domain (outside the CDR3, taken from reference TRBV7-9 and TRBJ1-1): DTGVSQNPRHKITKRGQNVTFRCDPISEHNRLYWYRQTLGQGPEFLTYFQNEAQLEKSRLLSDRFSAERPKGSFSTLEIQRTEQGDSAMYLCASSFPGTAEAFFGQGTRLTVV.

V usage is TRBV2 and J usage is TRBJ2-6; possibly TRBD1 or TRBD2 for D (6 bases each). Trimming stripped 6 bases from V and 0 bases from J, with 24 bases between. This CDR3 contains 20 residues. Germline CDR1 and CDR2: SNHLY and FYNNEI. In DNA, the CDR3 is TGTGCCAGCAGGGCCCAACCGTTTGGGGGGCAGCGCTCTGGGGCCAACGTCCTGACTTTC. Translating it yields CASRAQPFGGQRSGANVLTF.

This clone is a singleton in its sample. The chain couples TRBV29-1 to TRBJ1-5; no clear D gene. The V end lost 1 base, the J end lost 3 bases, and 13 bases lay between the germline ends. Germline CDR1 reads SQVTM; CDR2 reads ANQGSEA. The CDR3 consists of 15 residues. CDR3 sequence: CSVEARPGNNQPQHF. The CDR3 DNA sequence: TGCAGCGTTGAAGCAAGACCCGGGAACAATCAGCCCCAGCATTTT. The whole variable domain, filled in from reference TRBV29-1 and TRBJ1-5, reads SAVISQKPSRDICQRGTSLTIQCQVDSQVTMMFWYRQQPGQSLTLIATANQGSEATYESGFVIDKFPISRPNLTFSTLTVSNMSPEDSSIYLCSVEARPGNNQPQHFGDGTRLSIL.

The chain combines TRBV7-2 with TRBJ2-7; D ambiguous. Trimming shortened V by 3 bases and J by 3 bases, and 9 bases separated the two germline ends. Germline CDR1 reads SGHTA; CDR2 reads FQGNSA. This CDR3 has 13 residues. The CDR3 protein is CASSFTASYEQYF. CDR3 coding DNA: TGTGCCAGCAGCTTCACAGCTAGCTACGAGCAGTACTTC.

The rearrangement links TRBV7-9 to TRBJ2-3; tentatively, D is TRBD1 (5 bases). Trimming shortened V by 4 bases and J by 1 base, and 9 bases separated the two germline ends. The CDR3 spans 14 residues. Germline V gene lookup returns CDR1 SEHNR and CDR2 FQNEAQ (reference sequence). CDR3 amino acids: CASSSPQGTDTQYF. The CDR3 DNA is TGTGCCAGCAGCTCACCACAGGGCACAGATACGCAGTATTTT.

This rearrangement joins TRBV5-4 to TRBJ1-1, with a tentative D call TRBD1 (6 bases). Between the trimmed V and J ends, which lost 4 bases and 0 bases, there was a span of 13 bases. The germline V gene encodes CDR1 SGHNT and CDR2 YYREEE (reference sequence). This CDR3 contains 15 residues. CDR3 sequence reads: CASSQAAGVNTEAFF. The CDR3 DNA is TGTGCCAGCAGCCAGGCGGCAGGGGTGAACACTGAAGCTTTCTTT.

The chain joins TRBV7-8 to TRBJ1-5, with D uncertain. V was cut by 4 bases and J by 0 bases, with 13 bases left in between. Looked up from germline, CDR1 is SGHVS and CDR2 is FQNEAQ. The CDR3 is 16 amino acids. The CDR3 DNA reads TGTGCCAGCAGCTCACCGGACGGAAATAGCAATCAGCCCCAGCATTTT. It encodes CASSSPDGNSNQPQHF.

This chain uses TRBV12-5 with TRBJ1-1, with D hard to call. The CDR3 is 13 amino acids. Trimming took off 4 bases at V and 0 bases at J, with 6 bases between the two ends. Germline CDR1 LGHNT, CDR2 FRNRAP. The CDR3 is CASGYTVNTEAFF. As DNA, the CDR3 is TGTGCTAGTGGTTATACGGTGAACACTGAAGCTTTCTTT.

This chain connects TRBV29-1 to TRBJ1-1; D is unresolved. V lost 2 bases, J lost 1 base, and 8 bases lay in between. This CDR3 contains 13 residues. Germline CDR1 SQVTM, CDR2 ANQGSEA. The CDR3 region has the DNA TGCAGCGTTGAAAGGAGACAGAACACTGAAGCTTTCTTT. Residues: CSVERRQNTEAFF.

The chain combines TRBV5-5 with TRBJ2-3; TRBD1 agrees at 8 bases. Germline CDR1 reads SGHKS; CDR2 reads YYEKEE (reference sequence). Losses at the gene ends were 0 bases for V and 6 bases for J; bases not matched to a gene: 6. This CDR3 spans 15 amino acids. As DNA, the CDR3 is TGTGCCAGCAGCTTGGGTCCGGGACAGGCGGATACGCAGTATTTT. Protein sequence: CASSLGPGQADTQYF.

The chain links TRBV2 to TRBJ1-2, with D perhaps TRBD1 (5 bases). The germline V gene encodes CDR1 SNHLY and CDR2 FYNNEI. This CDR3 is built from 14 residues. Trimming removed 4 bases at V and 8 bases at J, with 17 bases between. CDR3 amino acids: CASSVSPRGGGYTF. The CDR3 region has the DNA TGTGCCAGCAGTGTCTCCCCAAGGGGCGGGGGCTACACCTTC.

The chain uses TRBV19 and TRBJ2-1; 9 bases are shared with TRBD2. This CDR3 spans 15 amino acids. Germline V gene sequence: CDR1 LNHDA, CDR2 SQIVND (reference sequence). Trimming at V came to 3 bases and at J to 4 bases, leaving 4 bases not matched to a gene. The CDR3 DNA is TGTGCCAGTAGTATTGGGACTAGCCAGTACAATGAGCAGTTCTTC. It translates to CASSIGTSQYNEQFF.

The rearrangement joins TRBV11-2 to TRBJ2-7, with D uncertain. The germline V gene has CDR1 SGHAT and CDR2 FQNNGV. The V end was cut by 6 bases, the J end by 1 base, with 4 bases between. CDR3 length equals 11 residues. The CDR3: CASSQSYEQYF. CDR3 in DNA: TGTGCCAGCAGTCAATCCTACGAGCAGTACTTC.

This chain uses TRBV6-2 or TRBV6-3 with TRBJ1-1; TRBD1 matches 7 bases. The CDR3 runs 12 residues. Germline loops: CDR1 MNHEY, CDR2 SVGEGT. After removal of 7 bases from V and 10 bases from J, the junction contained 9 bases not matched to a gene. CDR3 DNA: TGTGCCAGCACCCCCCGGGCAGGGGGAGCTTTCTTT. This sequence encodes CASTPRAGGAFF.

The V gene is TRBV25-1, the J gene TRBJ1-2, with D hard to call. The germline V and J ends were trimmed by 3 bases and 4 bases, with 9 bases remaining between them. This CDR3 comprises 13 residues. Per the germline V gene, CDR1 is MGHDK and CDR2 is SYGVNS. The CDR3, as DNA: TGTGCCAGCAGTGATAAGGCGTCCTATGGCTACACCTTC. Its protein product is CASSDKASYGYTF.

This clone was observed a single time. The chain uses TRBV3-1 (or the pseudogene TRBV3-2) and TRBJ2-7; D unresolved. The germline V and J ends were trimmed by 4 bases and 6 bases, with 10 bases remaining between them. CDR1 and CDR2 from the germline V gene are LGHDT and YNNKEL (reference sequence). CDR3 size: 12 residues. CDR3 sequence reads: CASSPPLGEQYF. The CDR3 DNA is TGTGCCAGCAGCCCACCTCTCGGCGAGCAGTACTTC.

The gene calls are TRBV13 and TRBJ2-2, with D perhaps matching TRBD1 (6 bases). The CDR3 runs 14 residues. Trimming pared 5 bases from V and 1 base from J, leaving 8 bases between. The V gene's germline CDR1 is PRHDT and CDR2 FYEKMQ (reference sequence). This CDR3 is CASSRTVNTGELFF. DNA for the CDR3: TGTGCCAGCAGCCGGACAGTGAACACCGGGGAGCTGTTTTTT.

This clone came up a few times. The chain has TRBV9 and TRBJ1-2; 9 nucleotides match TRBD1. With V trimmed by 3 bases and J by 0 bases, 9 bases remained unmatched. The CDR3 totals 17 residues. Germline loops: CDR1 SGDLS, CDR2 YYNGEE. In nucleotides, the CDR3 is TGTGCCAGCAGCGCTCCGGGACAGGGACTATCTAACTATGGCTACACCTTC. Translating it yields CASSAPGQGLSNYGYTF.

DNA for the CDR3: TGTGCCAGCAGTGTCCTCGGGGGGGCGGTCCAAGAGACCCAGTACTTC. It yields the protein CASSVLGGAVQETQYF. This chain connects TRBV6-1 to TRBJ2-5; 8 positions match TRBD2. V lost 4 bases to trimming and J lost 1 base; unmatched junction nucleotides: 8. The CDR3 runs to 16 residues. Germline assignment: CDR1 MNHNS and CDR2 SASEGT.

This clone was found once. This chain links TRBV7-2 with TRBJ1-1; D gene ambiguous. The V and J ends lost 3 bases and 6 bases respectively, with 8 bases between them. The CDR3 is 12 amino acids. Germline loops: CDR1 SGHTA, CDR2 FQGNSA. The CDR3 DNA sequence: TGTGCCAGCAGCTTCGGCCTGGCTGAAGCTTTCTTT. It translates to CASSFGLAEAFF.

This clone was seen a single time. The chain couples TRBV3-1 (or the pseudogene TRBV3-2) to TRBJ2-3; 12 bases match TRBD2. The CDR3 runs to 18 residues. The germline V gene encodes CDR1 LGHDT and CDR2 YNNKEL (reference sequence). V gave up 1 base and J gave up 0 bases; unmatched junction bases: 5. CDR3 amino acids: CASSQVKLAGGSTDTQYF. DNA of the CDR3: TGTGCCAGCAGCCAAGTTAAACTAGCGGGGGGAAGCACAGATACGCAGTATTTT.

This chain links TRBV11-2 with TRBJ2-1; 7 bases line up with TRBD2. The CDR3 runs 15 residues. V trimming: 0 bases; J trimming: 5 bases; junction bases outside the gene matches: 4. Per germline, CDR1 SGHAT and CDR2 FQNNGV. Here the CDR3 reads CASSLEASGHNEQFF. Here the CDR3 DNA reads TGTGCCAGCAGCTTAGAGGCTAGCGGTCACAATGAGCAGTTCTTC.

The V gene is TRBV5-1, the J gene TRBJ2-3; 9 bases are shared with TRBD2. The V gene's germline CDR1 is SGHRS and CDR2 YFSETQ. This CDR3 comprises 16 residues. J lost 2 bases, V lost 0 bases, and 4 bases had no gene match. CDR3 in amino acids: CASSLGSSGVTDTQYF. CDR3 nucleotides: TGCGCCAGCAGCTTGGGCTCTAGCGGGGTCACAGATACGCAGTATTTT.